This T cell receptor (beta chain) was identified in a study of shared clonotypes between healthy human individuals. Study-level results: Despite large depth, sorted-subset datasets appeared incompletely sequenced.

This CDR3 has 13 residues. CDR1 SEHNR and CDR2 FQNEAQ come from the germline V gene (reference sequence). V dropped 3 bases and J dropped 4 bases, with 8 bases sitting between them. In this sample, this clone turned up once. Its antigen is unidentified. A deep-level run was used for the assay. The repertoire was sequenced with immunoSEQ multiplex PCR; TCRdb's copy has only in-frame clones and lacks some. The table records roughly 2,000,000 clones, around 93% of them present only once. Naive CD8 cells were CD45RO-negative, positively selected for CCR7, excluding terminally differentiated effector memory CD45RA+ cells.

Source material: naive CD8+ T cells from PBMCs. The chain has TRBV7-9 and TRBJ2-3; no firm D call. The TCR originated in a young man in good health. Some clones in this sample may be carry-over from other donors' samples. The CDR3: CASSFARSDTQYF. CDR3 nucleotides: TGTGCCAGCAGCTTCGCTAGATCAGATACGCAGTATTTT.